Each of the 18 T cell receptor beta chains below was sequenced from the same sample in a study of T-cell memory formation after mild COVID-19. From the 5' RACE reads, TCRdb called clonotypes with MiXCR, one entry per CDR3 protein. The sample shows approximately 450,000 distinct CDR3 sequences, about 20% of them seen only once. The sequenced sample was PBMCs or a T cell subset sorted from them (not recorded which). These receptors were taken from an adult woman who had mild COVID-19 (a few samples of this study predate the infection). Cell type and time point are not known.

The chain is built from TRBV9 and TRBJ2-7, with 8 bases fitting TRBD2. Losses at the gene ends were 2 bases for V and 7 bases for J; bases not matched to a gene: 8. The CDR3 contains 14 residues. Germline CDR1 SGDLS, CDR2 YYNGEE. The CDR3 nucleotides read TGTGCCAGCAGCGTCGGACTAGCCCCGCGAGAGCAGTACTTC. Translation: CASSVGLAPREQYF.

This clonotype was counted a few times. V is TRBV7-2 and J is TRBJ2-1; maybe TRBD1 (6 bases). The CDR3 has 15 residues. Germline assignment: CDR1 SGHTA and CDR2 FQGNSA. V was clipped by 6 bases and J by 9 bases, with 21 bases between them. Here the CDR3 reads CASSSHRQTGSEQFF. The CDR3 coding sequence is TGTGCCAGCAGTTCCCACCGCCAGACAGGCAGTGAGCAGTTCTTC.

This chain connects TRBV20-1 to TRBJ1-2; D is ambiguous. Trimming stripped 5 bases from V and 8 bases from J, with 18 bases between. CDR3 length: 13 residues. Germline values: CDR1 DFQATT, CDR2 SNEGSKA (reference sequence). CDR3 protein: CSAPLPGERGYTF. In DNA form, the CDR3 reads TGCAGTGCTCCCTTACCGGGAGAGAGGGGCTACACCTTC.

On this clonotype itself: No conserved phenylalanine or tryptophan ends this CDR3, so it is likely a read error. The DNA is left out, because the CDR3 cannot be placed on it with certainty; the CDR3 is given as TCRdb lists it. This chain links TRBV5-1 with TRBJ2-5; the table's TRBD2 call for D was not verified on the DNA. CDR1 is SGHRS and CDR2 is YFSETQ in the germline V gene. The CDR3 region is 13 residues in length, termini included. The CDR3 loop reads CASSSGGPGPPTL.

This clonotype was detected a few times. This sequence joins TRBV7-3 and TRBJ2-1, with a possible D match to TRBD2 (6 bases). V dropped 5 bases and J dropped 0 bases, with 11 bases sitting between them. The CDR3 has 15 amino acids. Germline V gives CDR1 SGHTA, CDR2 FQGTGA. CDR3 DNA sequence: TGTGCCAGCAGCCTTGGCGGGAACTCCTACAATGAGCAGTTCTTC. Its protein product is CASSLGGNSYNEQFF.

This clonotype has a handful of counts. The V gene is TRBV24-1, the J gene TRBJ2-3, with 10 positions matching TRBD1. The germline V gene encodes CDR1 KGHDR and CDR2 SFDVKD. CDR3 length equals 15 residues. The V gene end was trimmed by 12 bases and the J gene end by 3 bases; junction bases not matched to a gene: 11. The CDR3, as DNA: TGTGCCGCGTCACCGGGACAGGGGCCAACAGATACGCAGTATTTT. Encoded protein: CAASPGQGPTDTQYF.

The chain employs TRBV20-1 and TRBJ2-3; 12 nucleotides agree with TRBD2. Unmatched junction bases numbered 8, after V lost 5 bases and J lost 2 bases. The CDR3 spans 16 residues. Germline CDR1 and CDR2: DFQATT and SNEGSKA (reference sequence). This CDR3 reads CSAGTSGRTSTDTQYF. The CDR3, as DNA: TGCAGTGCTGGAACTAGCGGGAGGACCTCCACAGATACGCAGTATTTT.

This clonotype was seen a few times. This chain connects TRBV12-3 or TRBV12-4 to TRBJ1-6, with TRBD1 as a possible D gene (6 bases). The CDR3 sequence is 14 residues long. Trimming took off 7 bases at V and 9 bases at J, with 16 bases between the two ends. The CDR3 coding sequence is TGTGCCAGCAACATAGGGGGGATCCCTTCACCCCTCCACTTT. It translates to CASNIGGIPSPLHF.

This clonotype was seen only a few times. The genes are TRBV9 and TRBJ2-1, with TRBD1 matching 10 bases. This CDR3 is built from 16 residues. From germline, CDR1 is SGDLS and CDR2 YYNGEE. V lost 0 bases and J lost 7; bases outside the gene matches: 7. CDR3 residues: CASSVDGTGAANEQFF. Here the CDR3 DNA reads TGTGCCAGCAGCGTAGATGGGACAGGGGCCGCGAATGAGCAGTTCTTC.

This chain uses TRBV12-3 or TRBV12-4 with TRBJ2-3, with TRBD2 matching 12 bases. The CDR3 runs to 17 residues. After removal of 7 bases from V and 2 bases from J, the junction contained 10 bases not matched to a gene. CDR3 in DNA: TGTGCCAGCACCCGACTAGCGGGGGTCCATCTCACAGATACGCAGTATTTT. It encodes CASTRLAGVHLTDTQYF.

There are a few counts of this clonotype. V and J are TRBV12-5 and TRBJ1-3; the match to TRBD1 covers 7 bases. J gave up 4 bases and V 6 bases, and 6 bases lay outside the gene matches. The CDR3 contains 14 residues. Germline assignment: CDR1 LGHNT and CDR2 FRNRAP. As DNA, the CDR3 is TGTGCTAGTGGCCCAGGGGGTACGGGAAACACCATATATTTT. It translates to CASGPGGTGNTIYF.

There are a few counts of this clonotype. The gene calls are TRBV6-6 and TRBJ2-5; 8 bases map to TRBD1. With 5 bases clipped from V and 4 bases from J, the junction kept 6 bases outside the gene matches. Germline-derived CDR1 and CDR2 are MNHNY and SVGAGI (reference sequence). The CDR3 has 14 residues. CDR3 residues: CASSARTGRETQYF. CDR3 nucleotides: TGTGCCAGCAGTGCTAGGACAGGGAGAGAGACCCAGTACTTC.

The rearrangement uses TRBV20-1 and TRBJ2-1; 7 positions match TRBD2. The CDR3 has 15 amino acids. J gave up 2 bases and V 0 bases, and 4 bases lay outside the gene matches. Germline values: CDR1 DFQATT, CDR2 SNEGSKA (reference sequence). This CDR3 reads CSARDPAGPYNEQFF. The CDR3 region has the DNA TGCAGTGCTAGAGATCCAGCGGGGCCCTACAATGAGCAGTTCTTC.

This clonotype appeared many times. This chain joins TRBV7-9 and TRBJ2-1; D is possibly TRBD1 or TRBD2 (5 bases each). Germline assignment: CDR1 SEHNR and CDR2 FQNEAQ (reference sequence). Trimming pared 7 bases from V and 0 bases from J, leaving 16 bases between. CDR3 length: 16 residues. The CDR3, as DNA: TGTGCCAGCACCCCACCGGGACGGAGCTCCTACAATGAGCAGTTCTTC. Translation gives CASTPPGRSSYNEQFF.

This chain connects TRBV4-2 to TRBJ2-1, with 14 bases identical to TRBD2. The V gene's germline CDR1 is LGHNA and CDR2 YNFKEQ. This CDR3 comprises 18 residues. Germline trimming cut 3 bases from V and 6 bases from J; bases unmatched to any gene: 10. CDR3 loop: CASSQRTSGGPPGNEQFF. Here the CDR3 DNA reads TGTGCCAGCAGCCAGCGGACTAGCGGGGGGCCCCCGGGCAATGAGCAGTTCTTC.

This clonotype was seen more than once but under ten times. The V call is TRBV5-1, the J call TRBJ2-5; D call uncertain. This CDR3 has 14 amino acids. The germline CDR1 and CDR2 sequences are SGHRS and YFSETQ. Trimming took off 5 bases at V and 1 base at J, with 12 bases between the two ends. Here the CDR3 DNA reads TGCGCCAGCAGTCGGGCTAGTTCCCAAGAGACCCAGTACTTC. Protein: CASSRASSQETQYF.

This clonotype showed up just a few times. The rearrangement links TRBV7-3 to TRBJ1-1; 9 bases fit TRBD1. CDR3 size: 15 residues. Germline loops: CDR1 SGHTA, CDR2 FQGTGA. The junction had 11 bases not matched to a gene; V was cut back by 6 bases and J by 6 bases. The CDR3 is CASSSDRTGVSEAFF. The DNA of the CDR3 is TGTGCCAGCAGTTCCGATAGGACAGGGGTTTCTGAAGCTTTCTTT.

The chain recombines TRBV20-1 with TRBJ1-2, with 9 nucleotides matching TRBD1. Per the germline V gene, CDR1 is DFQATT and CDR2 is SNEGSKA (reference sequence). Trimming at V came to 1 base and at J to 4 bases, leaving 4 bases not matched to a gene. This CDR3 comprises 14 residues. The CDR3 region has the DNA TGCAGTGCTAGAGCAGGACAGGGGTTCTATGGCTACACCTTC. Residues: CSARAGQGFYGYTF.